One sample yielded the 8 T cell receptor beta chains listed below, sequenced in a study of T cells in Graves' hyperthyroidism and ophthalmopathy. Using RNA transcripts as the source, TCR beta CDR3 regions were amplified. A set of HTBI primers served as the primers for a first-round RT-PCR of the TCR CDR3. TCRdb re-analysed the multiplex PCR reads in MiXCR, keeping a single row per CDR3 protein. The sample shows roughly 380,000 distinct CDR3 sequences, approximately 15% of them seen only once. The sequenced sample was blood. The receptors come from a man between 25 and 39 years old with Graves' hyperthyroidism that later progressed to Graves' ophthalmopathy.

This clonotype showed up many times. The chain couples TRBV2 to TRBJ2-5, with 7 bases aligning to TRBD1. The CDR3 contains 15 residues. V trimming: 7 bases; J trimming: 3 bases; junction bases outside the gene matches: 11. Germline V gene lookup returns CDR1 SNHLY and CDR2 FYNNEI. The CDR3: CASTRKTGKEETQYF. CDR3 DNA sequence: TGTGCCAGCACCCGGAAGACAGGGAAAGAAGAGACCCAGTACTTC.

The chain joins TRBV20-1 to TRBJ2-3, with 9 nucleotides matching TRBD2. Germline-derived CDR1 and CDR2 are DFQATT and SNEGSKA (reference sequence). The V and J ends lost 0 bases and 4 bases, in that order; junction bases with no gene match: 8. This CDR3 is built from 16 residues. The CDR3 sequence: CSARDWARGGPDTQYF. For the CDR3, the DNA is TGCAGTGCTAGAGATTGGGCGCGGGGGGGCCCAGATACGCAGTATTTT.

There are a few counts of this clonotype. The CDR3 region has the DNA TGCGCCAGCAGCTTATCGGGACAGGGTGCTGGAAACACCATATATTTT. Translated: CASSLSGQGAGNTIYF. This chain connects TRBV5-1 to TRBJ1-3, with 9 bases identical to TRBD1. This CDR3 is built from 16 residues. In germline, CDR1 is SGHRS, CDR2 YFSETQ. Trimming took 2 bases from V and 2 from J; bases not matched to a gene: 5. Complete variable domain (other parts from reference TRBV5-1 and TRBJ1-3): KAGVTQTPRYLIKTRGQQVTLSCSPISGHRSVSWYQQTPGQGLQFLFEYFSETQRNKGNFPGRFSGRQFSNSRSEMNVSTLELGDSALYLCASSLSGQGAGNTIYFGEGSWLTVV.

This clonotype was picked up many times. This rearrangement joins TRBV2 to TRBJ2-3, with a possible D match to TRBD2 (5 bases). The CDR3 is made up of 12 amino acids. V was shortened by 7 bases and J by 3 bases, with 8 bases between the two germline ends. Germline V gene data show CDR1 as SNHLY and CDR2 as FYNNEI. The CDR3 here is CASTGETDTQYF. In DNA, the CDR3 is TGTGCCAGCACCGGGGAGACAGATACGCAGTATTTT.

This clonotype turned up a few times. The rearrangement joins TRBV10-3 to TRBJ1-3; no reliable D call. Germline assignment: CDR1 ENHRY and CDR2 SYGVKD. The ends were cut back, 2 bases at V and 2 bases at J, with 7 bases in the middle. This CDR3 region has 14 residues. The DNA for the CDR3 is TGTGCCATCAGTGAGGATTTGGCTGGAAACACCATATATTTT. Protein sequence: CAISEDLAGNTIYF.

This clonotype appeared once. Without the conserved terminal phenylalanine or tryptophan, this CDR3 likely stems from a read error. The chain recombines TRBV4-1 with TRBJ2-7; 10 bases map to TRBD1. Per germline, CDR1 MGHRA and CDR2 YSYEKL. The CDR3 loop spans 15 amino acids. Losses at the gene ends were 4 bases for V and 2 bases for J; bases not matched to a gene: 5. The CDR3 region is CASSLDRGRPYEQYL. As DNA, the CDR3 is TGCGCCAGCAGCCTAGACAGGGGGCGCCCCTACGAGCAGTACCTC.

The chain recombines TRBV30 with TRBJ1-5, with TRBD1 matching over 7 bases. Looked up from germline, CDR1 is GTSNPN and CDR2 is SVGIG (reference sequence). CDR3 length equals 16 residues. After removal of 2 bases from V and 2 bases from J, the junction contained 9 bases not matched to a gene. The CDR3 loop is CAWSPEDRPGNQPQHF. DNA for the CDR3: TGTGCCTGGAGTCCAGAGGACAGGCCGGGCAATCAGCCCCAGCATTTT.

J is TRBJ1-1 and V is TRBV7-2, with 10 nucleotides matching TRBD1. The V gene end was trimmed by 1 base and the J gene end by 5 bases; junction bases not matched to a gene: 7. Germline CDR1 SGHTA, CDR2 FQGNSA. CDR3 size: 16 residues. CDR3 amino acids: CASSLGADRGLTEAFF. Here the CDR3 DNA reads TGTGCCAGCAGCTTAGGCGCCGACAGGGGGCTTACTGAAGCTTTCTTT.